Listed below are T cell receptor beta chains from one sample, sequenced in a study of cytomegalovirus exposure and HLA in healthy donors. Profiling relied on immunoSEQ multiplex PCR, and the TCRdb table lists in-frame clones only, not all of them. The table records around 150,000 clones, 75% of them present only once. Sequencing was carried out using PBMCs. The receptors originated from a man younger than 35 in good health and CMV-seropositive. Each CDR3 is given without its conserved first and last residue.

>TRBV19
ASSIWGQNYEKLF
>TRBV7-9
ASRSTVYSYNEQF
>TRBV7-6
AGGRVSSSGNEQF
>TRBV5-8
ASIKGRGTWGDYGYT
>TRBV7-9
ASSLGAGVYEQY
>TRBV7-2
ASSPLWGGGPYEQY
>TRBV2
ASNGGVGNEQF
>TRBV18
ASFERGGTYNEQF
>TRBV6-5
ASSYSGATNEKLF
>TRBV7-3
ASSLGTSRYNEQF
>TRBV6-5
ASRRTGYNEQF
>TRBV4-1
ASSPGLAGVSEQF
>TRBV18
ASSPLGGAGGPYNEQF
>TRBV30
AWKGQGRPNEKLF
>TRBV2
ASGSGQNTEAF
>TRBV18
ASSASGSPYNEQF
>TRBV10-2
ASTGEGGSGELF
>TRBV6-6
ASRKGQRNQPQH
>TRBV11-3
ASSLRGGTEAF
>TRBV28
ASSLQTSGLYNEQF
>TRBV7-9
ASSGIAGVDNEQF
>TRBV5-1
ASSSTSHEQF
>TRBV2
ASSARVVGELF
>TRBV21-1
ASSKRIAGATYEQY
>TRBV5-4
ASSREAGEQF
>TRBV18
ASSPLPSEYQETQY
>TRBV9
ASSVLAGTDTQY
>TRBV4-2
ASSQDRGTFREDGYT
>TRBV18
ASSQKADRALGIEQY
>TRBV6-1
ASSEEAGVGDTQY
>TRBV7-2
ASSLYNTEAF
>TRBV5-1
ASSPGTSTETQY
>TRBV19
ASSNGGAGEDTQY
>TRBV7-9
ASSLVTGEEAF
>TRBV7-9
STSPSNYGYT
>TRBV7-9
SSSLMWSSYT
>TRBV6-1
ASSEWTGPTYT
>TRBV5-4
ASSLGGTGDSPLH
>TRBV9
ASSVGGQTQETQY
>TRBV19
ASSIVSSTDTQY
>TRBV9
ASSPDRAVKTQY
>TRBV28
ASSGLRYNEQF
>TRBV5-5
ASSNLRQGSRDEQY
>TRBV9
ASSETMYPGGREQY
>TRBV2
ASSVRGGDGYT
>TRBV11-3
ASSLDGRGGATEAF
>TRBV11-3
ASSLGQGTAF
>TRBV13
ASSHKAGASTDTQY
>TRBV7-4
ASSLRYNSRKLF
>TRBV28
ASRHPGGRGTDTQY
>TRBV2
ASSFDWNTEAF